This T cell receptor beta chain was recorded in a study of immune heterogeneity within non-small cell lung tumors. In its sample, this clonotype is medium-sized (0.01 to 0.1%). Its antigen is currently unknown. Study-level findings and limits: Tumor sites within a patient were found to share identical dominant CDR3 beta clonotypes, and site-unique high-frequency clones were also present.

It was with 32 V and 13 J primers that multiplex PCR amplified TCR beta CDR3. TCRdb analysed the multiplex PCR reads with MiXCR anew, one entry per CDR3 protein. The sample carries approximately 10,000 distinct CDR3 sequences, about a sixth recorded once. With 550 to 700 ng used per sample, the template was genomic DNA from bulk tumor. Several biopsies were collected from each primary tumor during surgery. They were spaced as far apart as possible within the tumor mass. Each patient presented with untreated, newly diagnosed non-small cell lung cancer and received curative surgery. Newly diagnosed patients with non-small cell lung cancer who were having surgery with curative intent served as donors. The CDR3 has 13 residues. CDR1 and CDR2 (germline): DFQATT, SNEGSKA (reference sequence). The V gene end was trimmed by 6 bases and the J gene end by 8 bases; junction bases not matched to a gene: 6.

Source material: lung tumor tissue. This clonotype was obtained from a man aged 35 to 55 with non-small cell lung cancer. This chain connects TRBV20-1 to TRBJ1-6; 8 positions agree with TRBD1. The CDR3 DNA sequence: TGCAGTGCAGGGGACAGGAGGGATTCACCCCTCCACTTT. It translates to CSAGDRRDSPLHF.